This T cell receptor delta chain originates from a study of gamma-delta T cells after stem cell transplantation. The CDR3 contains 18 residues. CDR1 and CDR2 (germline): GEAIGNYY, EKD. TCRdb reanalyzed the RT-PCR reads using CATT. This sample carries fewer than 3,500 delta-chain clones, approximately 1.8% of them seen once, and the ten largest clones take over 30%. This clone showed up just a few times. The protein recorded in TCRdb matches a much larger clone and deviates from this DNA's translation at residue 16, suggesting a read error; the protein here is obtained by translating the DNA. Sequencing was carried out using gamma-delta T cells. This receptor was identified in a human donor. It is not recorded whose cells these are; they may come from a transplant donor. The chain joins TRDV2 to TRDJ1; no clear D. CDR3 in DNA: TGTGCCTGTGACACCGTAGCCCCAGCAAACCCAGGGGCCGATAAACCCATCTTT. Residues: CACDTVAPANPGADKPIF.